A selection of T cell receptor beta chains follows, all from one sample in a study of response to subunit inactivated influenza vaccine. TCRdb independently ran MiXCR on the RT-PCR reads; one entry per CDR3 protein. Of about 530,000 distinct CDR3 sequences in the sample, 10% to 15% were seen once. The sample consisted of PBMCs from blood, taken more than 35 days after vaccination. The receptors originated from a man aged 50 or older who received an inactivated influenza vaccine. The CDR3 runs from the conserved cysteine through the conserved F or W. The order of the fields is V gene, J gene, CDR3 protein.

TRBV9	TRBJ2-3	CASSAPKTSGDADTQYF
TRBV20-1	TRBJ2-7	CSADSGAAGEQYF
TRBV12-3/TRBV12-4	TRBJ1-5	CASSSYGNQPQHF
TRBV5-6	TRBJ1-2	CASSYGSTGRDFGYTF
TRBV15	TRBJ2-3	CATSRAWGPRTDTQYF
TRBV6-6	TRBJ2-7	CASSYSGEYEQYF
TRBV7-2	TRBJ1-3	CASSLGAVGSGNTIYF
TRBV6-5	TRBJ2-2	CASSYSGLAGVSFTGELFF
TRBV7-2	TRBJ1-5	CASGLGPGRGQPQHF
TRBV20-1	TRBJ2-7	CSALTSGTYEQYF
TRBV20-1	TRBJ2-3	CSARSGAVGTDTQYF
TRBV7-8	TRBJ1-1	CASSLSSWGRGTEAFF
TRBV20-1	TRBJ2-1	CCARDLRGERSEQFF
TRBV3-1	TRBJ2-1	CASSGRGVAGAWNEQFF
TRBV7-9	TRBJ2-2	CASSPHSVSAGELFF
TRBV24-1	TRBJ2-1	CATSDFTLASEQFF
TRBV6-1	TRBJ1-6	CASSAVGSSPLHF
TRBV5-1	TRBJ2-7	CASSPASGRGYEQYF
TRBV7-6	TRBJ2-5	CASSPILAGGGVAETQYF
TRBV5-3	TRBJ2-1	CARNPGPRLEDEQFF
TRBV5-1	TRBJ2-5	CASSLAVGIQEETQYF
TRBV13	TRBJ2-7	CASSLQEKGPYGHEQYF
TRBV6-2/TRBV6-3	TRBJ2-7	CASSYGRGSSYEQYF
TRBV5-6	TRBJ2-3	CASSWGPTSGGADTQYF
TRBV6-2/TRBV6-3	TRBJ2-7	CASSYVQEPSYEQYF
TRBV4-3	TRBJ2-3	CASSQDLLRGDYTDTQYF
TRBV20-1	TRBJ2-7	CSARGSGGYEQYF
TRBV5-1	TRBJ2-1	CASSLVVGWRFVEQFF
TRBV28	TRBJ2-2	CASSSRGTRVTGELFF
TRBV7-6	TRBJ2-2	CASSPGYGGAANTGELFF
TRBV5-1	TRBJ2-3	CASRDPSKTDTQYF
TRBV11-2	TRBJ1-2	CASSPPGTANYGYTF